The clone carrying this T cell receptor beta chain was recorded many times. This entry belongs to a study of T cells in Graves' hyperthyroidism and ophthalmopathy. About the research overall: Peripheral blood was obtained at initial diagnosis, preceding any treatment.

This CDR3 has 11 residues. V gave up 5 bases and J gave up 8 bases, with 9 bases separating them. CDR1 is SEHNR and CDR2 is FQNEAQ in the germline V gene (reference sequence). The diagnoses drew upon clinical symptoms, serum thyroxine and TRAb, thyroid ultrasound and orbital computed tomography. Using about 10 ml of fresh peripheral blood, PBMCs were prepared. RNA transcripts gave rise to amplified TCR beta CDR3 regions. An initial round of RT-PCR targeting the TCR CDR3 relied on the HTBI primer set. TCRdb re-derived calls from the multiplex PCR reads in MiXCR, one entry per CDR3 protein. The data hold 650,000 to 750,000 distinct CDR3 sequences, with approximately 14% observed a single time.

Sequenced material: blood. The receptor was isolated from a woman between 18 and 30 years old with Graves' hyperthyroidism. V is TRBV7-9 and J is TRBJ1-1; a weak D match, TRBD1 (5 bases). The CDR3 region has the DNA TGTGCCAGCAGCCCTCGGGGGGAAGCTTTCTTT. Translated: CASSPRGEAFF.